The clone carrying this TCR beta chain was counted a few times. The length of the CDR3 is 15 residues. V lost 7 bases and J 0 bases, leaving 14 bases between the germline ends. The V gene's germline CDR1 is MNHNS and CDR2 SASEGT. PBMCs came from more than 9.5 ml fresh peripheral blood. This specimen comes from a study of T cells in Graves' hyperthyroidism and ophthalmopathy. There were TCR beta CDR3 regions amplified from RNA transcripts. An initial round of RT-PCR targeting the TCR CDR3 relied on the HTBI primer set. TCRdb itself ran the multiplex PCR reads through MiXCR, one entry per CDR3 protein. The profile shows around 580,000 distinct CDR3 sequences, approximately 15% of them singletons.

The receptor was derived from a woman between 18 and 29 years old with Graves' hyperthyroidism. The chain uses TRBV6-1 and TRBJ2-3, with no clear D. The sequencing sample was made of blood. CDR3 nucleotide sequence: TGTGCCAGCATGCTCGACGTAGCTAGCACAGATACGCAGTATTTT. Translation: CASMLDVASTDTQYF.